A selection of T cell receptor beta chains follows, all from one sample in a study of blood T cell repertoires in COVID-19. Clones were read by immunoSEQ multiplex PCR, and TCRdb kept only the in-frame ones, dropping some. The data show about 230,000 clones, about nine tenths seen once. What was sequenced was peripheral blood. All receptors come from a man aged 45-65 years with COVID-19, enrolled during active disease. CDR3s include the opening cysteine and the closing phenylalanine or tryptophan. The order of the fields is D gene, clone size, V gene, J gene, CDR3 DNA, CDR3 protein. D genes are given only for firm matches. Clone sizes are given selectively: once, few, many, or a class where the clone is expanded.

TRBD1,.,TRBV5-4,TRBJ1-4,TGTGCCAGCAGCTCCGGGACAGGACGTGAAAAACTGTTTTTT,CASSSGTGREKLFF
.,.,TRBV7-9,TRBJ1-3,TGTGCCAGCAGCTTATTTAGTCTTTCTGGAAACACCATATATTTT,CASSLFSLSGNTIYF
.,.,TRBV7-7,TRBJ2-2,TGTGCCAGCAGCCCTAACCAGGGAAACACCGGGGAGCTGTTTTTT,CASSPNQGNTGELFF
.,.,TRBV5-1,TRBJ1-1,TGCGCCAGCAGCTTGATCGGGGTGAACACTGAAGCTTTCTTT,CASSLIGVNTEAFF
.,.,TRBV5-1,TRBJ1-2,TGCGCCAGCAGCTTGGCCCGGGGGGCAGGGGTAAATGGCTACACCTTC,CASSLARGAGVNGYTF
.,.,TRBV7-9,TRBJ2-1,TGTGCCAGCAGCTTAGTTGTATACAATGAGCAGTTCTTC,CASSLVVYNEQFF
.,once,TRBV4-1,TRBJ1-4,TGCGCCAGCAGCCAATTATATAGGGGTTCTAATGAAAAACTGTTTTTT,CASSQLYRGSNEKLFF
.,.,TRBV7-9,TRBJ2-5,TGTGCCAGCAGCTTAGTAGTGGAGACCCAGTACTTC,CASSLVVETQYF
.,.,TRBV9,TRBJ1-4,TGTGCCAGCAGCGGGGCAGGGCCGGAAAAACTGTTTTTT,CASSGAGPEKLFF
TRBD1,.,TRBV6-1,TRBJ2-7,TGTGCCAGCAGTGAACTAAGGACGATTGGGGGACAGGGATACGAGCAGTACTTC,CASSELRTIGGQGYEQYF
TRBD1,.,TRBV9,TRBJ2-5,TGTGCCAGCAGCGTAGCTACTGGAGGTTGGACAGGGGGCCTCGAGACCCAGTACTTC,CASSVATGGWTGGLETQYF
.,.,TRBV11-2,TRBJ2-7,TGTGCCAGCAGCTTAATTGGGGGCGAAACCTACGAGCAGTACTTC,CASSLIGGETYEQYF
TRBD1,.,TRBV19,TRBJ1-2,TGTGCCAGTAACACACTTGGGACAGAACCCTATGGCTACACCTTC,CASNTLGTEPYGYTF
.,.,TRBV6-5,TRBJ1-1,TGTGCCAGCATCCAGACCAGGGGCACTGAAGCTTTCTTT,CASIQTRGTEAFF
TRBD2,.,TRBV10-3,TRBJ2-7,TGTGCCATCAGGGGGAGCGGGAGCGACGAGCAGTACTTC,CAIRGSGSDEQYF
TRBD1,.,TRBV7-2,TRBJ1-5,TGTGCCAGCAGCCCGGGACAGGGGGCAAATCAGCCCCAGCATTTT,CASSPGQGANQPQHF
TRBD1,.,TRBV5-4,TRBJ1-3,TGTGCCAGCAATCGACAGGGTCCTGGAAACACCATATATTTT,CASNRQGPGNTIYF
.,once,TRBV7-2,TRBJ1-5,TGTGCCAGCAGCTTATGGGGCCAGGAGAACAATCAGCCCCAGCATTTT,CASSLWGQENNQPQHF
TRBD2,.,TRBV6-6,TRBJ2-1,TGTGCCAGCAGTCAACCGACTAGCGGGAGCTCCTACAATGAGCAGTTCTTC,CASSQPTSGSSYNEQFF
TRBD2,.,TRBV12-5,TRBJ2-3,TGTGCTAGTGGTTTGGGACTAGCGGGAACAGATACGCAGTATTTT,CASGLGLAGTDTQYF
.,.,TRBV27,TRBJ1-2,TGTGCCAGCAGAGACCCTGGAGGTACTAATGGCTACACCTTC,CASRDPGGTNGYTF
.,.,TRBV18,TRBJ1-5,TGTGCCAGCTCACCATCAGGGTTGGCTCAGCCCCAGCATTTT,CASSPSGLAQPQHF
.,.,TRBV18,TRBJ1-3,TGTGCCAGCTCACGCCTAGACTCTGGAAACACCATATATTTT,CASSRLDSGNTIYF